The entry that follows covers one T cell receptor (beta chain) sequence. Using quantitative 5'-RACE with molecular barcodes, the authors made TCR beta libraries. TCRdb fed the 5' RACE reads into MiXCR, producing one record per CDR3 protein. The table lists 230,000 or so distinct CDR3 sequences, approximately 24% of them singletons, with over 0.55% in the top ten. The source of the sample is a study of CD8 T cells in ankylosing spondylitis. The sequence was collected from a male donor with ankylosing spondylitis or in good health (not recorded which). The sequencing sample was made of blood, either unsorted or a sorted T cell fraction (not recorded which).

The DNA for the CDR3 is TGCAGCGTTGAACTAGCGATAGAGACCCAGTACTTC. It encodes CSVELAIETQYF. The chain employs TRBV29-1 and TRBJ2-5, with TRBD2 as a possible D gene (6 bases). The CDR3 is 12 amino acids. The germline V gene has CDR1 SQVTM and CDR2 ANQGSEA. V lost 2 bases, J lost 4 bases, and 8 bases lay in between.